These 18 T cell receptor beta chains were sequenced from one sample in a study of cytomegalovirus exposure and HLA in healthy donors. Some clones are missing from TCRdb's copy, which holds only in-frame ones; the method was immunoSEQ multiplex PCR. This sample carries approximately 140,000 clones, about nine tenths of them seen once, and the ten largest clones take 2.9%. The sample was PBMCs. These receptor sequences come from a man aged 18 to 29 in good health and CMV-seronegative.

The CDR3 loop is CASQGQGQPQHF. The CDR3 bases are TGTGCCAGCCAGGGGCAGGGTCAGCCCCAGCATTTT. The rearrangement uses TRBV18 and TRBJ1-5, with D possibly matching TRBD1 (6 bases). The CDR3 extends over 12 amino acids. CDR1 KGHSH and CDR2 LQKENI come from the germline V gene. V lost 8 bases and J 6 bases, leaving 11 bases between the germline ends.

The genes are TRBV5-1 and TRBJ1-1; 7 nucleotides match TRBD1. CDR1 is SGHRS and CDR2 is YFSETQ in the germline V gene. The CDR3 loop spans 15 amino acids. The trim removed 4 bases at V and 0 bases at J, leaving 6 bases unmatched. CDR3 amino acids: CASSPTGTLNTEAFF. The CDR3 DNA follows: TGCGCCAGCAGCCCGACAGGGACGCTGAACACTGAAGCTTTCTTT.

This clone was detected only once. This chain uses TRBV6-6 with TRBJ1-2; D perhaps matches TRBD1 (6 bases). The V gene lost 6 bases and the J gene lost 6 bases, with 14 bases spanning the gap. This CDR3 contains 13 residues. Germline CDR1 reads MNHNY; CDR2 reads SVGAGI (reference sequence). The CDR3 here is CASSSRQEDGYTF. The CDR3 DNA reads as TGTGCCAGCAGCTCTCGACAGGAAGATGGCTACACCTTC.

J is TRBJ1-2 and V is TRBV7-9; TRBD1 aligns across 9 bases. This CDR3 has 14 amino acids. Germline CDR1 reads SEHNR; CDR2 reads FQNEAQ (reference sequence). Trimming took 10 bases from V and 4 from J; bases not matched to a gene: 10. CDR3 nucleotide sequence: TGTGCCATAGCCGGGGACAGGGTGGTCTATGGCTACACCTTC. Its translation is CAIAGDRVVYGYTF.

The V gene is TRBV2, the J gene TRBJ1-3, with a weak D call TRBD1 (6 bases). The CDR3 covers 17 residues. CDR1 is SNHLY, CDR2 FYNNEI, per germline. V lost 6 bases and J 2 bases, leaving 20 bases between the germline ends. The CDR3: CASRATQKGGTGNTIYF. The CDR3 bases are TGTGCCAGCAGGGCTACTCAAAAGGGGGGGACTGGAAACACCATATATTTT.

J is TRBJ1-2 and V is TRBV18, with 10 bases lining up with TRBD1. This CDR3 contains 16 residues. V lost 5 bases to trimming and J lost 5 bases; unmatched junction nucleotides: 11. The germline V gene has CDR1 KGHSH and CDR2 LQKENI. The CDR3 coding sequence is TGTGCCAGCTCATCCATGGAGCCGGGACAGGGGTATGGCTACACCTTC. Its protein product is CASSSMEPGQGYGYTF.

J is TRBJ2-1 and V is TRBV6-5; no clear D. The V end was cut by 2 bases, the J end by 3 bases, with 8 bases between. The CDR3 is made up of 14 amino acids. Germline V gene sequence: CDR1 MNHEY, CDR2 SVGAGI. Here the CDR3 reads CASSYGQDYNEQFF. The DNA of the CDR3 is TGTGCCAGCAGTTACGGGCAGGACTACAATGAGCAGTTCTTC.

This rearrangement joins TRBV9 to TRBJ2-7, with 7 bases that match TRBD2. Germline V gives CDR1 SGDLS, CDR2 YYNGEE. Unmatched junction bases numbered 6, after V lost 0 bases and J lost 3 bases. The CDR3 contains 15 residues. The CDR3 nucleotides read TGTGCCAGCAGCGTAGATTCTGAGCGGGACTACGAGCAGTACTTC. This sequence encodes CASSVDSERDYEQYF.

The chain has TRBV9 and TRBJ2-3; D gene unclear. The V gene's germline CDR1 is SGDLS and CDR2 YYNGEE. CDR3 length: 16 residues. Between the trimmed V and J ends, which lost 4 bases and 3 bases, there was a span of 18 bases. The CDR3 coding sequence is TGTGCCAGCAGCCCGAGTGGTGCGTCTTGGACAGATACGCAGTATTTT. Amino acids: CASSPSGASWTDTQYF.

The chain has TRBV7-6 and TRBJ2-3; TRBD1 agrees at 7 bases. CDR1 and CDR2 (germline): SGHVS, FNYEAQ. The CDR3 is 20 amino acids. V trimming: 1 base; J trimming: 0 bases; junction bases outside the gene matches: 16. In nucleotides, the CDR3 is TGTGCCAGCAGCTTAGGACCGGGACAGACTGCACTCTCTAGCACAGATACGCAGTATTTT. This encodes CASSLGPGQTALSSTDTQYF.

The rearrangement links TRBV7-2 to TRBJ1-2; D possibly corresponds to TRBD1 (6 bases). In germline, CDR1 is SGHTA, CDR2 FQGNSA. The CDR3 is made up of 15 amino acids. Trimming removed 4 bases from V and 0 bases from J, with 12 bases in between. CDR3 sequence (DNA): TGTGCCAGCAGCTCTTCTTCAGGGGCTAACTATGGCTACACCTTC. This sequence encodes CASSSSSGANYGYTF. The full variable domain, rest sourced from reference TRBV7-2 and TRBJ1-2, is GAGVSQSPSNKVTEKGKDVELRCDPISGHTALYWYRQSLGQGLEFLIYFQGNSAPDKSGLPSDRFSAERTGGSVSTLTIQRTQQEDSAVYLCASSSSSGANYGYTFGSGTRLTVV.

This chain connects TRBV5-6 to TRBJ1-5; 7 positions match TRBD1. This CDR3 has 12 amino acids. The germline V gene has CDR1 SGHDT and CDR2 YYEEEE. After removal of 4 bases from V and 9 bases from J, the junction contained 4 bases not matched to a gene. The CDR3, as DNA: TGTGCCAGCAGCACCCAGGGGGGGCCCCAGCATTTT. Translation: CASSTQGGPQHF.

The chain is built from TRBV5-1 and TRBJ2-3; the D gene is possibly TRBD2 (5 bases). In germline, CDR1 is SGHRS, CDR2 YFSETQ. The V end was cut by 4 bases, the J end by 3 bases, with 15 bases between. The length of the CDR3 is 15 residues. For the CDR3, the DNA is TGCGCCAGCAGCGGGATAGGGCCGGGGACAGATACGCAGTATTTT. This codes for CASSGIGPGTDTQYF.

V is TRBV13 and J is TRBJ1-5, with 7 bases that match TRBD1. From germline, CDR1 is PRHDT and CDR2 FYEKMQ (reference sequence). After removal of 6 bases from V and 1 base from J, the junction contained 6 bases not matched to a gene. The CDR3 has 15 amino acids. CDR3 bases: TGTGCCAGCAGTCCGGGACAGAGGAGCAATCAGCCCCAGCATTTT. Amino acid sequence: CASSPGQRSNQPQHF. The variable domain in full, completed from reference TRBV13 and TRBJ1-5, reads AAGVIQSPRHLIKEKRETATLKCYPIPRHDTVYWYQQGPGQDPQFLISFYEKMQSDKGSIPDRFSAQQFSDYHSELNMSSLELGDSALYFCASSPGQRSNQPQHFGDGTRLSIL.

The V and J genes are TRBV9 and TRBJ2-1; no clear D gene. With 0 bases removed from V and 9 bases from J, the gap between germline ends came to 4 bases. This CDR3 has 11 residues. In germline, CDR1 is SGDLS, CDR2 YYNGEE. The CDR3 spells CASSVGGEQFF. CDR3 coding DNA: TGTGCCAGCAGCGTAGGAGGTGAGCAGTTCTTC.

The J gene is TRBJ1-5, the V gene TRBV30; perhaps TRBD1 as D (6 bases). V was clipped by 0 bases and J by 5 bases, with 8 bases between them. The CDR3 contains 13 residues. CDR1 GTSNPN and CDR2 SVGIG come from the germline V gene (reference sequence). CDR3 DNA: TGTGCCTGGAGTGTAGCAGGGGATCAGCCCCAGCATTTT. Amino acid sequence: CAWSVAGDQPQHF.

This clone was detected once. The rearrangement uses TRBV7-2 and TRBJ2-7; 7 nucleotides align to TRBD2. Germline V CDR1 and CDR2: SGHTA, FQGNSA. The V segment lost 2 bases and the J segment 4 bases; nucleotides outside the gene matches: 8. CDR3 length equals 15 residues. The CDR3 sequence is CASSLFPAGEYEQYF. The CDR3 DNA is TGTGCCAGCAGCTTATTTCCGGCGGGAGAGTACGAGCAGTACTTC. Full variable domain (remainder filled in from reference TRBV7-2 and TRBJ2-7): GAGVSQSPSNKVTEKGKDVELRCDPISGHTALYWYRQSLGQGLEFLIYFQGNSAPDKSGLPSDRFSAERTGGSVSTLTIQRTQQEDSAVYLCASSLFPAGEYEQYFGPGTRLTVT.

J is TRBJ1-1 and V is TRBV5-1, with D unclear. The CDR3 has 15 amino acids. V lost 3 bases, J lost 0 bases, and 12 bases lay in between. Per the germline V gene, CDR1 is SGHRS and CDR2 is YFSETQ. CDR3 protein: CASSSTDTMNTEAFF. The CDR3 region has the DNA TGCGCCAGCAGCTCAACCGATACTATGAACACTGAAGCTTTCTTT.